A single TCR beta chain is shown here with its context. Its antigen is as yet unknown. The data were taken from a study of OX40 agonist ivuxolimab in advanced cancers. On the study more broadly: Three dose-escalation patients had partial responses: one with hepatocellular carcinoma and two with cutaneous melanoma.

General study results and limits: On average, CD8+ T cells showed a greater number of expanded clones than CD4+.

Assay used: immunoSEQ multiplex PCR; TCRdb lists only in-frame clones, some missing. The data contain over 20,000 clones, roughly 84% of them seen just once; the ten biggest clones take up 30% to 35%. The V gene lost 1 base and the J gene lost 0 bases, with 10 bases spanning the gap. This CDR3 comprises 15 residues. Germline CDR1 and CDR2: WNHNN and SYGVQD (reference sequence). This chain uses TRBV10-1 with TRBJ2-7, with D possibly being TRBD2 (6 bases). The sequencing here drew on CD4+ or CD8+ T cells sorted from blood, taken in a trial of the OX40 agonist ivuxolimab. The clonotype originates from an adult with an advanced solid tumor such as melanoma, head and neck, liver or kidney cancer. CDR3 in DNA: TGCGCCAGCAGTGAGTTTGTCGGGAGCTCCTACGAGCAGTACTTC. This gives the protein CASSEFVGSSYEQYF.